The clone carrying this T cell receptor (beta chain) was picked up many times. Its specificity is not known. The entry originates in a study of T cell repertoires in cytomegalovirus infection. In the study overall: An indication of both CMV infection and matching HLA type came from public TCR beta signatures.

Study-level results: What dominated the ex vivo response were HLA-C-restricted CMV-specific TCR beta clonotypes.

TCRdb re-analysed the reads in MiXCR, keeping a single row per CDR3 protein. The sample has fewer than 200,000 distinct CDR3 sequences, roughly a fifth seen once. The sequenced sample consisted of PBMCs. This TCR was sampled from a human donor in good health (CMV status not recorded). Some clones in this sample may be carry-over from other donors' samples.

Here the CDR3 DNA reads TGCAGTGCTAGAGCGACAGCAGTCCAAGAGACCCAGTACTTC. Translation: CSARATAVQETQYF. This chain joins TRBV20-1 and TRBJ2-5; D might be TRBD1 (5 bases). This CDR3 is built from 14 residues. Trimming shortened V by 1 base and J by 1 base, and 10 bases separated the two germline ends. The V gene's germline CDR1 is DFQATT and CDR2 SNEGSKA (reference sequence).